Following are 30 T cell receptor beta chains from one sample sequenced in a study of blood T cell repertoires in COVID-19. The repertoire was sequenced with immunoSEQ multiplex PCR; TCRdb's copy has only in-frame clones and lacks some. The repertoire includes more than 90,000 clones, approximately 80% of them detected once, and around 6.6% sits in the top ten. The sequencing input was peripheral blood. These receptors were taken from a man aged 70-80 years with acute or convalescent COVID-19.

Here the CDR3 DNA reads TGTGCCAGCAGTTCGGGACAAACCTACGAGCAGTACTTC. Translated: CASSSGQTYEQYF. The chain employs TRBV6-2 or TRBV6-3 and TRBJ2-7; D is possibly TRBD1 (6 bases). V was pared by 4 bases and J by 2 bases, with 9 bases between. Germline values: CDR1 MNHEY, CDR2 SVGEGT. The CDR3 consists of 13 residues.

This clone came up a few times. The chain uses TRBV4-1 and TRBJ1-1; no firm D call. Germline loops: CDR1 MGHRA, CDR2 YSYEKL. With 4 bases removed from V and 5 bases from J, the gap between germline ends came to 8 bases. The CDR3 consists of 12 residues. The CDR3 region is CASSPAGTEAFF. As DNA, the CDR3 is TGCGCCAGCAGCCCCGCCGGGACTGAAGCTTTCTTT.

This clone was detected only once. Given the absence of the conserved phenylalanine or tryptophan at the CDR3 end, a read error is likely. It is unclear where the CDR3 begins or ends on the DNA, so no DNA is shown, and the CDR3 is as TCRdb lists it. V gene TRBV2 combines with J gene TRBJ2-7; the table's TRBD2 call for D was not verified on the DNA. The CDR3 comprises 13 residues, both ends counted. Germline-derived CDR1 and CDR2 are SNHLY and FYNNEI. CDR3 sequence reads: CASSEEGLAGAHS.

The genes are TRBV4-2 and TRBJ2-5, with 8 bases aligning to TRBD2. Germline CDR1 LGHNA, CDR2 YNFKEQ. V lost 0 bases and J lost 5; bases outside the gene matches: 8. The CDR3 length is 16 residues. CDR3 sequence: CASSQDRGGMFETQYF. CDR3 DNA: TGTGCCAGCAGCCAAGATCGGGGGGGCATGTTTGAGACCCAGTACTTC.

This chain uses TRBV2 with TRBJ2-7; maybe TRBD2 (6 bases). CDR3 length: 16 amino acids. V dropped 3 bases and J dropped 1 base, with 16 bases sitting between them. Germline V gene sequence: CDR1 SNHLY, CDR2 FYNNEI. CDR3 amino acids: CASSDGPAGASYEQYF. CDR3 nucleotide sequence: TGTGCCAGCAGTGATGGCCCAGCGGGTGCATCCTACGAGCAGTACTTC.

Only one count was recorded for this clone. V usage is TRBV2 and J usage is TRBJ2-7; a possible D gene is TRBD2 (6 bases). Looked up from germline, CDR1 is SNHLY and CDR2 is FYNNEI. This CDR3 has 13 residues. V lost 6 bases, J lost 5 bases, and 14 bases lay in between. The CDR3 DNA reads TGTGCCAGCAGACGACTAGTAGGCCACGAGCAGTACTTC. Translated, it gives CASRRLVGHEQYF.

The rearrangement uses TRBV24-1 and TRBJ2-1; the D gene is possibly TRBD1 (6 bases). The germline V and J ends were trimmed by 2 bases and 5 bases, with 18 bases remaining between them. CDR1 is KGHDR and CDR2 is SFDVKD in the germline V gene. This CDR3 has 17 amino acids. The CDR3 bases are TGTGCCACCAGTGATTCCCCGGAGAGGGGGTTCCACAATGAGCAGTTCTTC. Translation gives CATSDSPERGFHNEQFF.

CDR3 bases: TGTGCCAGCAGCCAAGTTCCCGGGGACTCCTACGAGCAGTACTTC. As protein: CASSQVPGDSYEQYF. The chain employs TRBV3-1 (or the pseudogene TRBV3-2) and TRBJ2-7; D perhaps matches TRBD2 (5 bases). CDR1 is LGHDT, CDR2 YNNKEL, per germline (reference sequence). Trimming took 1 base from V and 0 from J, leaving 10 bases between them. The CDR3 covers 15 residues.

This chain links TRBV6-4 with TRBJ2-3, with TRBD2 identical over 10 bases. Germline V lookup: CDR1 MRHNA, CDR2 SNTAGT. V was clipped by 0 bases and J by 5 bases; unmatched bases: 5. This CDR3 spans 16 amino acids. DNA of the CDR3: TGTGCCAGCAGTGACTCTAGCGGGGGGCGAGAAGATACGCAGTATTTT. Translated: CASSDSSGGREDTQYF.

The chain couples TRBV4-1 to TRBJ2-2; D remains ambiguous. This CDR3 is 19 amino acids long. The V end lost 0 bases, the J end lost 0 bases, and 17 bases lay between the germline ends. Germline CDR1 reads MGHRA; CDR2 reads YSYEKL. The CDR3 is CASSQEYVQVQSNTGELFF. The CDR3 bases are TGCGCCAGCAGCCAAGAGTATGTCCAGGTACAATCGAACACCGGGGAGCTGTTTTTT.

The chain couples TRBV30 to TRBJ2-7; 7 nucleotides line up with TRBD1. The CDR3 is made up of 12 amino acids. Trimming took 7 bases from V and 2 from J; bases not matched to a gene: 5. In germline, CDR1 is GTSNPN, CDR2 SVGIG (reference sequence). This CDR3 is CAFGTVTYEQYF. CDR3 DNA sequence: TGTGCCTTCGGGACAGTTACCTACGAGCAGTACTTC.

Concerning this clone: This specimen includes other DNA sequences encoding the same CDR3. This chain joins TRBV30 and TRBJ1-5; D may be TRBD1 (6 bases). Germline lookup yields CDR1 GTSNPN and CDR2 SVGIG (reference sequence). The CDR3 has 13 amino acids. The V end was cut by 0 bases, the J end by 4 bases, with 7 bases between. CDR3 loop: CAWSVQGNQPQHF. CDR3 coding DNA: TGTGCCTGGAGTGTACAGGGTAATCAGCCCCAGCATTTT.

The CDR3 region has the DNA TGTGCCACCAGCTTACGGGTCAACGGCGGGGAGCTGTTTTTT. Translated, it gives CATSLRVNGGELFF. The V and J genes are TRBV15 and TRBJ2-2; D remains ambiguous. V was clipped by 5 bases and J by 7 bases, with 14 bases between them. The CDR3 is 14 residues long. Germline loops: CDR1 LNHNV, CDR2 YYDKDF (reference sequence).

This clone was recorded only once. This chain links TRBV28 with TRBJ2-1, with 7 bases aligning to TRBD2. There are 16 residues in the CDR3. Trimming at V came to 5 bases and at J to 4 bases, leaving 11 bases not matched to a gene. Germline CDR1 is MDHEN and CDR2 is SYDVKM. The CDR3 is CASSGQAAGLYNEQFF. The CDR3 coding sequence is TGTGCCAGCAGTGGTCAGGCAGCGGGACTTTACAATGAGCAGTTCTTC.

The chain is built from TRBV9 and TRBJ2-3, with 8 bases identical to TRBD2. The CDR3 length is 16 residues. Germline CDR1 SGDLS, CDR2 YYNGEE. V trimming: 8 bases; J trimming: 2 bases; junction bases outside the gene matches: 13. CDR3 sequence (DNA): TGTGCCAGTACCCCCAATGGCGGGAGGAACACAGATACGCAGTATTTT. This translates into CASTPNGGRNTDTQYF.

This chain links TRBV12-5 with TRBJ1-2; possible D gene TRBD1, 5 bases. Trimming shortened V by 7 bases and J by 6 bases, and 12 bases separated the two germline ends. The CDR3 totals 12 residues. Germline V gives CDR1 LGHNT, CDR2 FRNRAP. In DNA form, the CDR3 reads TGTGCTAGTGCCTGGGAGGGGAATGGCTACACCTTC. It translates to CASAWEGNGYTF.

CDR3 coding DNA: TGTGCCAGCAGAAACGGGGGTTCGAGCTCCTACGAGCAGTACTTC. As protein: CASRNGGSSSYEQYF. J is TRBJ2-7 and V is TRBV6-6; perhaps TRBD2 as D (6 bases). Germline V gene sequence: CDR1 MNHNY, CDR2 SVGAGI (reference sequence). The V gene lost 6 bases and the J gene lost 0 bases, with 15 bases spanning the gap. This CDR3 is built from 15 residues.

The rearrangement joins TRBV20-1 to TRBJ2-7; D gene ambiguous. The V end lost 6 bases, the J end lost 3 bases, and 9 bases lay between the germline ends. This CDR3 comprises 11 residues. Germline V CDR1 and CDR2: DFQATT, SNEGSKA (reference sequence). The CDR3 here is CSARQNYEQYF. DNA of the CDR3: TGCAGTGCACGACAAAACTACGAGCAGTACTTC.

The chain couples TRBV7-9 to TRBJ2-5; no reliable D call. Between the trimmed V and J ends, which lost 5 bases and 7 bases, there was a span of 17 bases. Germline V gene sequence: CDR1 SEHNR, CDR2 FQNEAQ (reference sequence). The CDR3 is made up of 14 amino acids. CDR3 coding DNA: TGTGCCAGCAGCCCCTGGGCCTCGCTGGGGACCCAGTACTTC. It is translated as CASSPWASLGTQYF.

The chain is built from TRBV3-1 (or the pseudogene TRBV3-2) and TRBJ1-4; possible D gene TRBD1, 6 bases. V was clipped by 2 bases and J by 4 bases, with 23 bases between them. Looked up from germline, CDR1 is LGHDT and CDR2 is YNNKEL (reference sequence). The CDR3 totals 19 residues. The CDR3 spells CASSQYSSLRGGYNEKLFF. The DNA for the CDR3 is TGTGCCAGCAGCCAATATAGTTCCCTTAGAGGGGGATATAATGAAAAACTGTTTTTT.

The chain employs TRBV7-2 and TRBJ1-6; D remains unclear. The CDR3 has 17 residues. V was cut by 1 base and J by 8 bases, with 18 bases left in between. Germline lookup yields CDR1 SGHTA and CDR2 FQGNSA. The CDR3 DNA reads TGTGCCAGCAGCTTAGTACTACCGGGTTTTCGGTATTCACCCCTCCACTTT. Its protein is CASSLVLPGFRYSPLHF.

The chain's CDR3 is CSVGSGTDTQYF. The CDR3 nucleotides read TGCAGCGTAGGTAGCGGGACAGATACGCAGTATTTT. The chain joins TRBV29-1 to TRBJ2-3, with 7 bases aligning to TRBD2. J was trimmed by 3 bases and V by 6 bases; bases with no gene match: 3. Per germline, CDR1 SQVTM and CDR2 ANQGSEA. The CDR3 consists of 12 residues.

This chain uses TRBV5-6 with TRBJ2-7, with 7 bases identical to TRBD2. V trimming: 4 bases; J trimming: 7 bases; junction bases outside the gene matches: 20. Germline CDR1 and CDR2: SGHDT and YYEEEE. The CDR3 is 17 amino acids. The CDR3: CASSHSRLGRARGEQYF. For the CDR3, the DNA is TGTGCCAGCAGCCACTCTAGGCTTGGGAGGGCCCGGGGAGAGCAGTACTTC. Based on the CDR3 plus reference TRBV5-6 and TRBJ2-7, the full variable domain is DAGVTQSPTHLIKTRGQQVTLRCSPKSGHDTVSWYQQALGQGPQFIFQYYEEEERQRGNFPDRFSGHQFPNYSSELNVNALLLGDSALYLCASSHSRLGRARGEQYFGPGTRLTVT.

This chain connects TRBV9 to TRBJ1-1; no definite D call. The CDR3 is made up of 15 amino acids. The germline V and J ends were trimmed by 4 bases and 1 base, with 14 bases remaining between them. Per germline, CDR1 SGDLS and CDR2 YYNGEE. As DNA, the CDR3 is TGTGCCAGCAGCCCGCAGGTTATCTCGAACACTGAAGCTTTCTTT. Protein sequence: CASSPQVISNTEAFF.

The V call is TRBV18, the J call TRBJ2-7; TRBD2 agrees at 8 bases. CDR3 size: 15 residues. V gave up 0 bases and J gave up 5 bases; unmatched junction bases: 6. From germline, CDR1 is KGHSH and CDR2 LQKENI. In DNA form, the CDR3 reads TGTGCCAGCTCACCACCGAGGCGGGAGGATCACGAGCAGTACTTC. Translating gives CASSPPRREDHEQYF.

This clone turned up a few times. The chain is built from TRBV18 and TRBJ1-2, with 9 bases that match TRBD1. The CDR3 is 14 amino acids. Germline V CDR1 and CDR2: KGHSH, LQKENI. Trimming took 3 bases from V and 6 from J; bases not matched to a gene: 5. The CDR3 DNA sequence: TGTGCCAGCTCACCCGGACAGGGGATTGATGGCTACACCTTC. Protein product: CASSPGQGIDGYTF.

The V call is TRBV21-1, the J call TRBJ1-6; the table's D call of TRBD1 was not tested on the DNA. TRBV21-1 is a recognized pseudogene. The CDR3 is 14 amino acids. This CDR3 reads CASRTGDLNSPLHF. The CDR3 DNA sequence: TGTGCCAGCAGGACAGGGGATCTCAATTCACCCCTCCACTTT.

This chain links TRBV15 with TRBJ2-5; TRBD2 might be the D (7 bases). CDR1 and CDR2 (germline): LNHNV, YYDKDF (reference sequence). This CDR3 spans 13 amino acids. V gave up 3 bases and J gave up 4 bases, with 9 bases separating them. The CDR3 DNA reads TGTGCCACCAGCAGGGGGGGGCCAGAGACCCAGTACTTC. Encoded protein: CATSRGGPETQYF.

This clone was observed a single time. The V call is TRBV30, the J call TRBJ1-1, with D possibly TRBD1 on 5 matching bases. CDR3 length: 14 amino acids. Germline V gene lookup returns CDR1 GTSNPN and CDR2 SVGIG (reference sequence). V gave up 3 bases and J gave up 2 bases, with 13 bases separating them. The CDR3 nucleotides read TGTGCCTGGAGGTTAAATGGGGCAAACACTGAAGCTTTCTTT. This translates into CAWRLNGANTEAFF.

The CDR3 bases are TGTGCCAGCAGCCAAGATCAAACGGGGACTAGCACAGATACGCAGTATTTT. It is translated as CASSQDQTGTSTDTQYF. V is TRBV3-1 (or the pseudogene TRBV3-2) and J is TRBJ2-3; perhaps TRBD2 as D (6 bases). V lost 0 bases to trimming and J lost 0 bases, with 13 bases between them. This CDR3 is 17 amino acids long. Germline V gives CDR1 LGHDT, CDR2 YNNKEL (reference sequence).